One sample yielded the 2 T cell receptor beta chains listed below, sequenced in a study of blood T cell repertoires in COVID-19. Measured with immunoSEQ multiplex PCR; TCRdb has only the in-frame clones, and not every one. The sample shows approximately 230,000 clones, 65% to 85% of them seen only once. The sample taken for sequencing was peripheral blood. Receptor source: a woman between 40 and 55 years old with active or convalescent COVID-19.

The V gene is TRBV10-3, the J gene TRBJ2-3, with 7 bases that match TRBD1. Germline CDR1 reads ENHRY; CDR2 reads SYGVKD. With 3 bases clipped from V and 2 bases from J, the junction kept 5 bases outside the gene matches. This CDR3 is 15 amino acids long. CDR3 coding DNA: TGTGCCATCAGTGACCCGGGACAGAACACAGATACGCAGTATTTT. This sequence encodes CAISDPGQNTDTQYF.

The CDR3 loop is CASTSGQAASSYNSPLHF. The CDR3 bases are TGTGCCAGCACCAGCGGACAGGCCGCCAGCTCCTATAATTCACCCCTCCACTTT. The chain couples TRBV28 to TRBJ1-6; 7 bases are a match to TRBD1. Trimming cost V 7 bases and J 0 bases; bases outside gene matches: 12. This CDR3 is built from 18 residues. CDR1 and CDR2 (germline): MDHEN, SYDVKM.